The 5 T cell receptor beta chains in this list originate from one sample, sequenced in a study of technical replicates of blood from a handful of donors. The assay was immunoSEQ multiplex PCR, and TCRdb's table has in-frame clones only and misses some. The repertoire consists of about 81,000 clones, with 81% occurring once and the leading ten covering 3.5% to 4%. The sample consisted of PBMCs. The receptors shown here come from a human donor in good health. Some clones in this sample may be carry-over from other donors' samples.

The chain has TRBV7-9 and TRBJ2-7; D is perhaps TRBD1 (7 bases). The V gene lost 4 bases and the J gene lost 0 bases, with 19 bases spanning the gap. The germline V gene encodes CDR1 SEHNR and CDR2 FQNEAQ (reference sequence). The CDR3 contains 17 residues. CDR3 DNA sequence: TGTGCCAGCAGCTATTGGCAGGGGGGCGGTCTCTCCTACGAGCAGTACTTC. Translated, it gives CASSYWQGGGLSYEQYF.

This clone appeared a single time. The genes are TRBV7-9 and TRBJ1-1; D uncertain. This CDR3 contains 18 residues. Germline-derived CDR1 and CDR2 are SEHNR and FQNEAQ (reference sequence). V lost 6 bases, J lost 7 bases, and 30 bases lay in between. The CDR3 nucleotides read TGTGCCAGCAGACCGGTTGGGTCGGAATTCGGGGATTCTGATGAAGCTTTCTTT. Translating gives CASRPVGSEFGDSDEAFF.

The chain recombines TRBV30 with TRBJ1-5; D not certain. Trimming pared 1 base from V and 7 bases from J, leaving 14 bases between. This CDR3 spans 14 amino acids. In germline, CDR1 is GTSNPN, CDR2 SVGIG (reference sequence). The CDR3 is CAWSASPVGQPQHF. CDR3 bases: TGTGCCTGGAGTGCATCCCCCGTCGGGCAGCCCCAGCATTTT. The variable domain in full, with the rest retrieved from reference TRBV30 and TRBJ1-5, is SQTIHQWPATLVQPVGSPLSLECTVEGTSNPNLYWYRQAAGRGLQLLFYSVGIGQISSEVPQNLSASRPQDRQFILSSKKLLLSDSGFYLCAWSASPVGQPQHFGDGTRLSIL.

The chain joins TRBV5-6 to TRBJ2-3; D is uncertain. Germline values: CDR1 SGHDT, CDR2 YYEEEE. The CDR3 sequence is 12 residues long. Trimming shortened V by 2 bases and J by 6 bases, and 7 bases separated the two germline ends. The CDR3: CASSLASDTQYF. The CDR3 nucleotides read TGTGCCAGCAGCTTAGCGTCGGATACGCAGTATTTT.

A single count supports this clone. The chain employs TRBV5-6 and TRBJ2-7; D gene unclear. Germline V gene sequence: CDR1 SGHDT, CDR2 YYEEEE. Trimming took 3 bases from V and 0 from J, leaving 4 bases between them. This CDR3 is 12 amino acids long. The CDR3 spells CASSWSSYEQYF. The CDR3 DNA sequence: TGTGCCAGCAGCTGGAGCTCCTACGAGCAGTACTTC.